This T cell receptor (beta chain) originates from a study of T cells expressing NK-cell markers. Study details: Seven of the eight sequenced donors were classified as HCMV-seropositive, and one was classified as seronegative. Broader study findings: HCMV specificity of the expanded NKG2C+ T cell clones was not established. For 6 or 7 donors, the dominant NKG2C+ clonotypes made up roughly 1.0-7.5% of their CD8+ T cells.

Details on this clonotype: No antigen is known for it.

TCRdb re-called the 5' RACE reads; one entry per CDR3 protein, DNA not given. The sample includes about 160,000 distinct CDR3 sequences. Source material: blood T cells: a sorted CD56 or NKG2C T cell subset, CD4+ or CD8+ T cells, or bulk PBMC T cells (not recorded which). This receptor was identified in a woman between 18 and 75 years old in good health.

CDR3 residues: CASSDQKGHSVSGNIQYF. This chain links TRBV25-1 with TRBJ2-4; TCRdb picks TRBD1, but there is no DNA to check that call. Per germline, CDR1 MGHDK and CDR2 SYGVNS. The CDR3 extends over 18 amino acids.